A selection of T cell receptor beta chains follows, all from one sample in a study of OX40 agonist ivuxolimab in advanced cancers. The method was immunoSEQ multiplex PCR; TCRdb's version includes in-frame clones alone and lacks a portion of them. The data hold about 63,000 clones, with over 75% observed a single time. The sample in question was CD4+ or CD8+ T cells sorted from blood, obtained in a trial of the OX40 agonist ivuxolimab. The receptors originated from an adult with an advanced solid tumor such as melanoma, head and neck, liver or kidney cancer. The CDR3 runs from the conserved cysteine through the conserved F or W. The order of the fields is J gene, V gene, clone size, D gene, CDR3 DNA, CDR3 protein. A D gene is named only where the DNA matches it firmly. Clone sizes are given selectively: once, few, many, or a class where the clone is expanded.

TRBJ1-2,TRBV7-2,once,.,TGTGCCAGCAGCTTTAGTCAAGCCAACTATGGCTACACCTTC,CASSFSQANYGYTF
TRBJ2-7,TRBV19,.,.,TGTGCCAGTAGTATAGGTAGGGGGAGCTACTCCTACGAGCAGTACTTC,CASSIGRGSYSYEQYF
TRBJ2-3,TRBV30,.,.,TGTGCCGGGACCGCTGGGGCTAGCACAGATACGCAGTATTTT,CAGTAGASTDTQYF
TRBJ2-5,TRBV7-2,.,TRBD1,TGTGCCAGCAGCTTAGAGCCCCGGACAGGAGAGACCCAGTACTTC,CASSLEPRTGETQYF
TRBJ2-2,TRBV13,.,TRBD2,TGTGCCAGCAGCGGCGGATTAGGACTAGCCGGGGAGCTGTTTTTT,CASSGGLGLAGELFF
TRBJ1-1,TRBV5-1,.,.,TGCGCCAGCAGCTTGGATCTGACAGCGAACACTGAAGCTTTCTTT,CASSLDLTANTEAFF
TRBJ1-6,TRBV9,.,.,TGTGCCAGCAGCACCCGGACCCCCTCACCCCTCCACTTT,CASSTRTPSPLHF
TRBJ2-5,TRBV5-6,.,TRBD1,TGTGCCAGCAGCGCGGACAGGGGGCGAAGGGAGACCCAGTACTTC,CASSADRGRRETQYF
TRBJ2-4,TRBV28,once,TRBD1,TGTGCCAGCAGCCCAGGGGGCGGAGCCAAAAACATTCAGTACTTC,CASSPGGGAKNIQYF
TRBJ1-1,TRBV6-5,once,.,TGTGCCAGCAGTTACAGGACAGAAAGCACTGAAGCTTTCTTT,CASSYRTESTEAFF
TRBJ2-1,TRBV6-6,.,.,TGTGCCAGCAGCCACAATCCGGGGAACGGCAATGAGCAGTTCTTC,CASSHNPGNGNEQFF
TRBJ1-2,TRBV5-1,.,.,TGCGCCAGCAGCTTGACCAACGGGGGAGGCTATGGCTACACCTTC,CASSLTNGGGYGYTF
TRBJ2-3,TRBV25-1,.,TRBD2,TGTGCCAGCAGTCTAGCGGGCACAGATACGCAGTATTTT,CASSLAGTDTQYF
TRBJ2-3,TRBV5-8,.,.,TGTGCCAGCAGCTCACCGGACCCGGATACGCAGTATTTT,CASSSPDPDTQYF
TRBJ1-6,TRBV6-4,.,TRBD1,TGTGCCAGCAGTACGGGACAGGATAATTCACCCCTCCACTTT,CASSTGQDNSPLHF
TRBJ1-5,TRBV11-2,once,.,TGTGCCAGCAGCAGGGGACGGACCAGTAATCAGCCCCAGCATTTT,CASSRGRTSNQPQHF
TRBJ2-1,TRBV27,.,.,TGTGCCAGCAGTCCCCCCTTGGGGGCGACTCACTACAATGAGCAGTTCTTC,CASSPPLGATHYNEQFF
TRBJ2-7,TRBV5-6,once,.,TGTGCCAGCAGCTTCGGGGGGCAAGGGCAGTACTTC,CASSFGGQGQYF
TRBJ1-6,TRBV7-2,.,.,TGTGCCAGCAGCTTACCCGGGAAGGAGTTGGGATCACCCCTCCACTTT,CASSLPGKELGSPLHF
TRBJ1-2,TRBV2,once,TRBD1,TGTGCCAGCACCGGGACAGGGGAATGGTATGGCTACACCTTC,CASTGTGEWYGYTF
TRBJ1-1,TRBV5-1,.,TRBD1,TGCGCCAGCAGCCGTCCCGGGACAGGGGAGGTCACTGAAGCTTTCTTT,CASSRPGTGEVTEAFF
TRBJ1-2,TRBV9,.,.,TGTGCCAGCAGCCAGGGGCATCCGAGTTATGGCTACACCTTC,CASSQGHPSYGYTF
TRBJ2-5,TRBV4-3,.,TRBD2,TGCGCCAGCAGCCAAGGGGCTAGCGGGGGGCGTCAAGAGACCCAGTACTTC,CASSQGASGGRQETQYF
TRBJ2-7,TRBV5-5,.,TRBD2,TGTGCCAGCAGCTTAAGGACTAGCGGGCGAGTCGACGAGCAGTACTTC,CASSLRTSGRVDEQYF
TRBJ2-3,TRBV7-2,.,.,TGTGCCAGCCGCATAGCTAGCGGCACAGATACGCAGTATTTT,CASRIASGTDTQYF
TRBJ1-1,TRBV18,.,.,TGTGCCAGCTCACCACCGGAGGGGAGCCACACTGAAGCTTTCTTT,CASSPPEGSHTEAFF